The clone carrying this TCR beta chain was counted between two and nine times. These data are taken from a study of blood T cell repertoires in COVID-19. The wider study: The study drew acute and convalescent COVID-19 samples from the United States, Italy and Spain. Nucleic acid was either cDNA or gDNA, and it came from T cells, B-cell-depleted T cells, or PBMCs.

Original processing methods: Estimated nucleated cell counts came from reference gene primer amplification. Sequencing used immunoSEQ multiplex PCR; TCRdb keeps in-frame clones, though not all of them. V, J and clone size were drawn from that table, and D and trimming were deduced from the DNA. The data hold about 200,000 clones, with around 80% observed a single time. The length of the CDR3 is 15 residues. Trimming stripped 4 bases from V and 0 bases from J, with 10 bases between. CDR1 is LGHDT, CDR2 YNNKEL, per germline (reference sequence). The chain uses TRBV3-1 (or the pseudogene TRBV3-2) and TRBJ2-1, with D possibly being TRBD1 (6 bases). The sequenced sample was peripheral blood. This clonotype was obtained from a woman older than 75 with active or convalescent COVID-19. CDR3 bases: TGTGCCAGCAGCCGGACAGAAAGCTCCTACAATGAGCAGTTCTTC. This encodes CASSRTESSYNEQFF.